The 16 T cell receptor beta chains given below trace back to one sample, sequenced in a study of robustness of blood B and T cell sequencing (dated by TCRdb to the late 2010s). TCRbeta repertoires were quantified from mRNA rather than genomic DNA, which captures expressed receptors. To prepare the library, PCR was applied. Sequenced using an Illumina MiSeq. SMARTScribe reverse transcriptase and a 5' template-switch oligo, by which a universal priming site was added, were used for cDNA synthesis. Each cDNA molecule was tagged by a 12-nucleotide random unique molecular identifier (UMI) carried on the template-switch oligo. TCRdb cleaned the public reads at Q25 with fastp, built clones with MiXCR and kept in-frame beta chains. CDR3 protein duplicates are merged, each entry listing the most common genes and DNA. For this sample the table gives roughly 3,900 distinct CDR3 sequences, of which roughly half were detected only once. The top ten clones comprise over 20% of the sample.

The material sequenced was peripheral blood. These receptors were collected from a human donor in good health.

The V call is TRBV20-1, the J call TRBJ1-2, with 9 bases lining up with TRBD1. The germline gives CDR1 DFQATT, CDR2 SNEGSKA (reference sequence). V gave up 5 bases and J gave up 8 bases; unmatched junction bases: 9. This CDR3 is 13 amino acids long. The CDR3 region is CSAPTSGQGGYTF. The CDR3 region has the DNA TGCAGTGCTCCCACCTCGGGACAGGGCGGCTACACCTTC.

CDR3 loop: CASSSSSMQGSQAFF. The CDR3 DNA sequence: TGTGCCAGCAGCTCCAGCTCAATGCAGGGTTCCCAAGCTTTCTTT. V and J are TRBV7-6 and TRBJ1-1, with D possibly TRBD1 on 5 matching bases. Deletions cut 4 bases from V and 9 bases from J, with 21 bases between. Germline V gives CDR1 SGHVS, CDR2 FNYEAQ. This CDR3 comprises 15 residues.

V is TRBV13 and J is TRBJ2-3; D is unclear. V was trimmed by 1 base and J by 2 bases, leaving 7 bases between them. The CDR3 is made up of 14 amino acids. CDR1 is PRHDT and CDR2 is FYEKMQ in the germline V gene (reference sequence). The CDR3 sequence is CASSLAAATDTQYF. The CDR3 DNA follows: TGTGCCAGCAGCTTAGCGGCCGCCACAGATACGCAGTATTTT.

Only a few counts were recorded for this clonotype. J is TRBJ1-1 and V is TRBV10-2; D unclear. CDR1 and CDR2 (germline): WSHSY, SAAADI. Trimming removed 4 bases at V and 0 bases at J, with 9 bases between. The CDR3 runs 14 residues. The CDR3 reads CASSVGGMNTEAFF. The DNA of the CDR3 is TGCGCCAGCAGTGTAGGAGGGATGAACACTGAAGCTTTCTTT.

The genes are TRBV15 and TRBJ2-7; a weak D match, TRBD1 (5 bases). Germline-derived CDR1 and CDR2 are LNHNV and YYDKDF (reference sequence). The CDR3 runs 15 residues. The V and J ends lost 2 bases and 2 bases respectively, with 13 bases between them. DNA of the CDR3: TGTGCCACCAGCAGAAAGCAGGGATTCGCCTACGAGCAGTACTTC. Protein sequence: CATSRKQGFAYEQYF.

This clonotype has just a few counts. The chain employs TRBV7-9 and TRBJ2-2; D might be TRBD2 (5 bases). The CDR3 runs to 16 residues. Germline CDR1 and CDR2: SEHNR and FQNEAQ (reference sequence). The V end was cut by 5 bases, the J end by 1 base, with 14 bases between. CDR3 region: CASSQYTGRNTGELFF. CDR3 sequence (DNA): TGTGCCAGCAGCCAATACACGGGGAGGAACACCGGGGAGCTGTTTTTT.

This clonotype was seen only a few times. The chain couples TRBV15 to TRBJ2-7, with 7 bases matching TRBD1. The CDR3 extends over 14 amino acids. CDR1 and CDR2 (germline): LNHNV, YYDKDF (reference sequence). J was trimmed by 0 bases and V by 4 bases; bases with no gene match: 3. CDR3 in amino acids: CATSNRGFSYEQYF. The CDR3 bases are TGTGCCACCAGCAACAGGGGCTTCTCCTACGAGCAGTACTTC. Supplemented by reference TRBV15 and TRBJ2-7, the full variable domain reads DAMVIQNPRYQVTQFGKPVTLSCSQTLNHNVMYWYQQKSSQAPKLLFHYYDKDFNNEADTPDNFQSRRPNTSFCFLDIRSPGLGDTAMYLCATSNRGFSYEQYFGPGTRLTVT.

The rearrangement joins TRBV29-1 to TRBJ1-5; a possible D gene is TRBD1 (5 bases). Per germline, CDR1 SQVTM and CDR2 ANQGSEA. Trimming pared 2 bases from V and 3 bases from J, leaving 8 bases between. The CDR3 sequence is 13 residues long. The CDR3 DNA is TGCAGCGTTGAACAGGGTGACAATCAGCCCCAGCATTTT. Its translation is CSVEQGDNQPQHF.

The chain carries TRBV5-1 and TRBJ2-6; 7 bases map to TRBD1. This CDR3 region has 18 residues. V shed 3 bases and J 0 bases; nucleotides not matched to a gene: 9. Germline values: CDR1 SGHRS, CDR2 YFSETQ. The CDR3 loop is CASSWKGTASSGANVLTF. CDR3 nucleotide sequence: TGCGCCAGCAGCTGGAAGGGGACAGCGAGCTCTGGGGCCAACGTCCTGACTTTC.

V usage is TRBV9 and J usage is TRBJ2-3; the D gene is possibly TRBD2 (7 bases). The CDR3 is made up of 19 amino acids. The ends were cut back, 0 bases at V and 2 bases at J, with 22 bases in the middle. Germline V gives CDR1 SGDLS, CDR2 YYNGEE. In DNA, the CDR3 is TGTGCCAGCAGCGTAGGGTTCAGGGGTGGCGGGGGAACCACAGATACGCAGTATTTT. Protein: CASSVGFRGGGGTTDTQYF. The variable domain in full, completed from reference TRBV9 and TRBJ2-3, reads DSGVTQTPKHLITATGQRVTLRCSPRSGDLSVYWYQQSLDQGLQFLIQYYNGEERAKGNILERFSAQQFPDLHSELNLSSLELGDSALYFCASSVGFRGGGGTTDTQYFGPGTRLTVL.

The gene calls are TRBV25-1 and TRBJ2-7; D is unclear. Per the germline V gene, CDR1 is MGHDK and CDR2 is SYGVNS. CDR3 length: 16 amino acids. Trimming removed 2 bases from V and 2 bases from J, with 16 bases in between. DNA of the CDR3: TGTGCCAGCAGTGAAGGGTCAGCCAGAATACCCTACGAGCAGTACTTC. This sequence encodes CASSEGSARIPYEQYF.

This chain joins TRBV10-3 and TRBJ1-1; D might be TRBD1 (5 bases). V lost 10 bases and J 8 bases, leaving 17 bases between the germline ends. Germline V CDR1 and CDR2: ENHRY, SYGVKD. The CDR3 contains 12 residues. CDR3 sequence (DNA): TGTGCCACCGCCGAAGGGGTTCGAGAAGCTTTCTTT. It encodes CATAEGVREAFF.

The chain links TRBV5-6 to TRBJ2-5; D gene ambiguous. V dropped 7 bases and J dropped 1 base, with 11 bases sitting between them. The CDR3 is made up of 13 amino acids. Looked up from germline, CDR1 is SGHDT and CDR2 is YYEEEE. CDR3 DNA: TGTGCCAGCTGGGCCCAGTCCCAAGAGACCCAGTACTTC. Encoded protein: CASWAQSQETQYF. The full variable domain, in which reference TRBV5-6 and TRBJ2-5 provide the parts outside the CDR3, is DAGVTQSPTHLIKTRGQQVTLRCSPKSGHDTVSWYQQALGQGPQFIFQYYEEEERQRGNFPDRFSGHQFPNYSSELNVNALLLGDSALYLCASWAQSQETQYFGPGTRLLVL.

This chain uses TRBV20-1 with TRBJ2-7; TRBD1 or TRBD2 may be the D gene (5 bases each). Trimming took 3 bases from V and 4 from J, leaving 10 bases between them. The CDR3 totals 12 residues. Germline V CDR1 and CDR2: DFQATT, SNEGSKA (reference sequence). The CDR3 nucleotides read TGCAGTGCTAGTGGGACGGATTACGAGCAGTACTTC. As protein: CSASGTDYEQYF.

The chain couples TRBV7-2 to TRBJ2-3, with D perhaps given as TRBD1 or TRBD2 (5 bases each). CDR1 is SGHTA and CDR2 is FQGNSA in the germline V gene. The CDR3 runs to 16 residues. V was clipped by 5 bases and J by 5 bases, with 20 bases between them. The CDR3 here is CASSPSFPGRQDTQYF. CDR3 nucleotides: TGTGCCAGCAGCCCATCTTTCCCGGGACGCCAAGATACGCAGTATTTT.

This CDR3 reads CASSHPGQKPYEQYF. The CDR3 nucleotides read TGTGCCAGCAGTCACCCGGGACAGAAACCTTACGAGCAGTACTTC. V and J are TRBV6-5 and TRBJ2-7; 7 bases fit TRBD1. The CDR3 covers 15 residues. Germline CDR1 and CDR2: MNHEY and SVGAGI. J gave up 4 bases and V 5 bases, and 11 bases lay outside the gene matches.